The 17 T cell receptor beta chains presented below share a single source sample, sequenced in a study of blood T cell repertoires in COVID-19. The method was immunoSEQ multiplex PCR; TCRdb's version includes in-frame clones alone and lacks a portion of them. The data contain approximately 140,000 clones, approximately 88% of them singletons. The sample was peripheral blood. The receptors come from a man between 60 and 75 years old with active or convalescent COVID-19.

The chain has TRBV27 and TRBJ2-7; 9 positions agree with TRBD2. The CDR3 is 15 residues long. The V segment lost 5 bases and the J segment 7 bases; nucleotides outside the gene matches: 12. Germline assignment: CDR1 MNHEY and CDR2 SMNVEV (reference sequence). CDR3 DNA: TGTGCCAGCAGTATAACCCCTAGCGGGACGCGGGAGCAGTACTTC. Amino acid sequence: CASSITPSGTREQYF.

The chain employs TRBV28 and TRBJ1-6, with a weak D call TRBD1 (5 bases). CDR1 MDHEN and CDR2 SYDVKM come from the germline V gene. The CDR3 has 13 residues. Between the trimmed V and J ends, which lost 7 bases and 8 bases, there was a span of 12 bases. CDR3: CASTLVGDSPLHF. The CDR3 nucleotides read TGTGCCAGCACCCTGGTAGGGGATTCACCCCTCCACTTT.

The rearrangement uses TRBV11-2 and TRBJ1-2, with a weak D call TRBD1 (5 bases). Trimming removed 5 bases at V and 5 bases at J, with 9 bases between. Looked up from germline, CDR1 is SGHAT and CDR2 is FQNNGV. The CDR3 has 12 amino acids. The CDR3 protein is CASSRKGYGYTF. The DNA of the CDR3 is TGTGCCAGCAGCCGAAAGGGGTATGGCTACACCTTC.

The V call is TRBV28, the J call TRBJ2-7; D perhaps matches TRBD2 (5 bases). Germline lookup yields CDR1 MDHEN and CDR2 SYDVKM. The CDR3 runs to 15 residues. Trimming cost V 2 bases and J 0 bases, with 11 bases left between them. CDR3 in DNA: TGTGCCAGCAGTTTAGACTACTCGAGCTCCTACGAGCAGTACTTC. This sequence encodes CASSLDYSSSYEQYF.

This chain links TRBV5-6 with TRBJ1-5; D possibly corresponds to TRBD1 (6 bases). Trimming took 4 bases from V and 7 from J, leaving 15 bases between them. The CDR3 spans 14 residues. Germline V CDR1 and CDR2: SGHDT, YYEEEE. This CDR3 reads CASSLGRGGQPQHF. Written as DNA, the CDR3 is TGTGCCAGCAGCCTAGGAAGGGGGGGACAGCCCCAGCATTTT.

The CDR3 DNA reads TGCGCCAGCAGCTTGGGACAGGGAATACGTGATGGAGGGGAGCTGTTTTTT. It specifies CASSLGQGIRDGGELFF. The chain carries TRBV5-1 and TRBJ2-2, with 7 bases aligning to TRBD1. The germline V gene has CDR1 SGHRS and CDR2 YFSETQ. The CDR3 spans 17 residues. V shed 0 bases and J 8 bases; nucleotides not matched to a gene: 13. Full variable domain (outside the CDR3, taken from reference TRBV5-1 and TRBJ2-2): KAGVTQTPRYLIKTRGQQVTLSCSPISGHRSVSWYQQTPGQGLQFLFEYFSETQRNKGNFPGRFSGRQFSNSRSEMNVSTLELGDSALYLCASSLGQGIRDGGELFFGEGSRLTVL.

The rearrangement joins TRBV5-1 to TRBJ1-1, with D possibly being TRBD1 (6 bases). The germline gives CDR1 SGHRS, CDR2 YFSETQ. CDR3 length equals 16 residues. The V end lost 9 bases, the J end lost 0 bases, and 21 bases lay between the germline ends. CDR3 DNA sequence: TGCGCCACCACCAGGGGACCTGGGCAGCTGAACACTGAAGCTTTCTTT. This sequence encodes CATTRGPGQLNTEAFF.

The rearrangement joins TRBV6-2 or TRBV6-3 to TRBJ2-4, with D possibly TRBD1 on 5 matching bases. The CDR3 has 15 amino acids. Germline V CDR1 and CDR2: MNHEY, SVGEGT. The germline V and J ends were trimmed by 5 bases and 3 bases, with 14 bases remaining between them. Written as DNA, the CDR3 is TGTGCCAGCAGTATACAGGTGAATGGCAAAAACATTCAGTACTTC. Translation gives CASSIQVNGKNIQYF.

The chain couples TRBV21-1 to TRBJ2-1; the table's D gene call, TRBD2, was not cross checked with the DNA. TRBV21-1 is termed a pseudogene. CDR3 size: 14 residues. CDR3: CASTLAGGPNEQFF. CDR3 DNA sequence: TGTGCCAGCACACTAGCGGGAGGGCCCAATGAGCAGTTCTTC.

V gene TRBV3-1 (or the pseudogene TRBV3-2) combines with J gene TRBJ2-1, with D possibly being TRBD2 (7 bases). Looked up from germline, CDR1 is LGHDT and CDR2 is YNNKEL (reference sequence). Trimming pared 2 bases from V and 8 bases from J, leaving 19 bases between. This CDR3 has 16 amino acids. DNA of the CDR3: TGTGCCAGCAGCCAACACAGAGGGGGGGTCGTGGATGAGCAGTTCTTC. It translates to CASSQHRGGVVDEQFF.

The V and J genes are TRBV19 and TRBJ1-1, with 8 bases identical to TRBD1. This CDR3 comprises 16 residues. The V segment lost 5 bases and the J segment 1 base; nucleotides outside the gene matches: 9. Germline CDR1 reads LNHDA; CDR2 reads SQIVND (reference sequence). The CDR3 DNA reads TGTGCCAGTAGTTTACCAGGGGGCGCGTCGAACACTGAAGCTTTCTTT. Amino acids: CASSLPGGASNTEAFF. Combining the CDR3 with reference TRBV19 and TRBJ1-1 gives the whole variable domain DGGITQSPKYLFRKEGQNVTLSCEQNLNHDAMYWYRQDPGQGLRLIYYSQIVNDFQKGDIAEGYSVSREKKESFPLTVTSAQKNPTAFYLCASSLPGGASNTEAFFGQGTRLTVV.

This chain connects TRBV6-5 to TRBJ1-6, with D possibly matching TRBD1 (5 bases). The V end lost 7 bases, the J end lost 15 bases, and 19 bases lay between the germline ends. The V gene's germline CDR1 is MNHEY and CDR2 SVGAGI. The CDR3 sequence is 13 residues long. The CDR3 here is CASNLLGGDRLHF. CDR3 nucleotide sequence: TGTGCCAGCAACCTCCTCGGAGGGGATCGCCTCCACTTT.

The CDR3 protein is CAWSVTGGTQYF. CDR3 coding DNA: TGTGCCTGGAGTGTGACAGGGGGGACCCAGTACTTC. The chain is built from TRBV30 and TRBJ2-5; TRBD1 agrees at 9 bases. This CDR3 has 12 amino acids. Germline V gene sequence: CDR1 GTSNPN, CDR2 SVGIG (reference sequence). Trimming at V came to 0 bases and at J to 7 bases, leaving 0 bases not matched to a gene.

The CDR3: CASSQDLGGSLSYEQYF. For the CDR3, the DNA is TGTGCCAGCAGCCAAGATCTTGGCGGGAGCCTCTCCTACGAGCAGTACTTC. This chain connects TRBV3-1 (or the pseudogene TRBV3-2) to TRBJ2-7; 7 nucleotides line up with TRBD2. The germline CDR1 and CDR2 sequences are LGHDT and YNNKEL (reference sequence). V lost 0 bases and J lost 0; bases outside the gene matches: 8. The CDR3 is 17 amino acids.

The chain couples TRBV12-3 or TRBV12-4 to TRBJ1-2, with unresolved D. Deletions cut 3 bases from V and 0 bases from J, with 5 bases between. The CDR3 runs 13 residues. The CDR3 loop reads CASSFLTNYGYTF. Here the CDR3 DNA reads TGTGCCAGCAGTTTTCTTACTAACTATGGCTACACCTTC.

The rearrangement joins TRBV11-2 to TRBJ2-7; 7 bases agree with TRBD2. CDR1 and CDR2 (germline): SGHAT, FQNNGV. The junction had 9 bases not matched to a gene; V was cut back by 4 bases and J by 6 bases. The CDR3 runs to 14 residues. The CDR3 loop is CASSWGPTGGEQYF. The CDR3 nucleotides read TGTGCCAGCAGCTGGGGTCCGACGGGGGGCGAGCAGTACTTC.

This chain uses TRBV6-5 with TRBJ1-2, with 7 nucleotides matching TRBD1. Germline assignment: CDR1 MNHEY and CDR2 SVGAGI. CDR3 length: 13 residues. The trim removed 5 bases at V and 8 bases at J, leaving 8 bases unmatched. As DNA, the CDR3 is TGTGCCAGCAGTCGGACAGGACTGAGAGGCTACACCTTC. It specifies CASSRTGLRGYTF.